These T cell receptor beta chains were read from a single sample in a study of cytomegalovirus exposure and HLA in healthy donors. Assay: immunoSEQ multiplex PCR; the TCRdb copy retains only in-frame clones and omits some. The repertoire includes some 150,000 clones, around four fifths of them detected once, and about 1.5% sits in the top ten. Source material: PBMCs. These receptors were taken from a man in his forties or fifties in good health and CMV-seronegative. Each CDR3 is given with its conserved first and last residue. D genes are given only for firm matches. Clone size is stated in some rows and not others, as once, few, many or a class when expanded.

>TRBJ2-7|TRBD1|TRBV27|once
TGTGCCAGCAGTCCTCTGGGACAGGGCTGCGAGCAGTACTTC
CASSPLGQGCEQYF
>TRBJ1-2|-|TRBV5-1|-
TGCGCCAGCAGCTTACGACTCCAGTTTGGTGGCTACACCTTC
CASSLRLQFGGYTF
>TRBJ1-1|-|TRBV15|-
TGTGCCACCAGCAGAGGGAAGGCAGACATGAACACTGAAGCTTTCTTT
CATSRGKADMNTEAFF
>TRBJ1-1|-|TRBV4-1|few
TGCGCCAGCAGCCGCCAGGCTGCGAACACTGAAGCTTTCTTT
CASSRQAANTEAFF
>TRBJ2-3|-|TRBV10-3|-
TGTGCCATCAGTGGTCCCCCGGGATGGGTCCGCTCTAGCACAGATACGCAGTATTTT
CAISGPPGWVRSSTDTQYF
>TRBJ2-3|-|TRBV29-1|-
TGCAGCGTTGAAGCCCGACAAACGGATACGCAGTATTTT
CSVEARQTDTQYF
>TRBJ1-3|-|TRBV4-3|-
TGCGCCAGCAGCCCAGGGACATTAAGCTCTGGAAACACCATATATTTT
CASSPGTLSSGNTIYF
>TRBJ2-3|-|TRBV7-2|-
TGTGCCAGCAGCTTAGTCGCGGACACTAGCACAGATACGCAGTATTTT
CASSLVADTSTDTQYF
>TRBJ1-4|TRBD1|TRBV19|-
TGTGCCAGTAGCCCCGGTGGAGGGACAGGAGATGAAAAACTGTTTTTT
CASSPGGGTGDEKLFF
>TRBJ1-2|-|TRBV19|-
TGTGCCAGTAGTATGAGCCCATCTGGGGGAGGCCATGGCTACACCTTC
CASSMSPSGGGHGYTF
>TRBJ1-2|TRBD1|TRBV5-4|-
TGTGCCAGCAGCTTTCAGGGGGTGGAGGGCTACACCTTC
CASSFQGVEGYTF
>TRBJ2-1|TRBD2|TRBV5-1|-
TGCGCCAGCAGCCGGGGGGGCGGGAGTGGAAATGAGCAGTTCTTC
CASSRGGGSGNEQFF
>TRBJ2-5|TRBD2|TRBV7-2|once
TGTGCCAGCAGCCAGGGACTAGCGGAGGAAGAGACCCAGTACTTC
CASSQGLAEEETQYF
>TRBJ2-3|TRBD2|TRBV7-2|few
TGTGCCAGCAGCTTGGGACTAGCGGGAGGTGAGAATACGCAGTATTTT
CASSLGLAGGENTQYF
>TRBJ2-1|-|TRBV5-1|-
TGCGCCAGCAGCTTGGCCGGGACACTAACCTACAATGAGCAGTTCTTC
CASSLAGTLTYNEQFF
>TRBJ2-2|TRBD1|TRBV6-6|-
TGTGCCAGCAGTTACTTGGGGACAGCGAACACCGGGGAGCTGTTTTTT
CASSYLGTANTGELFF
>TRBJ2-7|-|TRBV7-6|-
TGTGCCAGCAGCTTAGGGGCCGGAATGTCCTACGAGCAGTACTTC
CASSLGAGMSYEQYF
>TRBJ2-7|TRBD2|TRBV9|-
TGTGCCAGCAGCGCCGGACTAGCGGGGGGAAGCTCCTACGAGCAGTACTTC
CASSAGLAGGSSYEQYF
>TRBJ1-2|TRBD1|TRBV7-2|-
TGTGCCAGCAGCTCGGGAGGGACAGGGACCCTTTATGGCTACACCTTC
CASSSGGTGTLYGYTF
>TRBJ1-6|-|TRBV9|-
TGTGCCAGCAGCGTAGCTGGAGAATCAAATTCACCCCTCCACTTT
CASSVAGESNSPLHF
>TRBJ2-2|-|TRBV7-2|-
TGTGCCAGCAGCTCGACAGATAACACCGGGGAGCTGTTTTTT
CASSSTDNTGELFF
>TRBJ1-1|TRBD1|TRBV15|-
TGTGCCACCAGCAGAGTAGCCAGGGGGCGGACTGAAGCTTTCTTT
CATSRVARGRTEAFF
>TRBJ2-7|TRBD1|TRBV9|-
TGTGCCAGCAGCGTACAGGGGGCACCCTACGAGCAGTACTTC
CASSVQGAPYEQYF
>TRBJ2-3|TRBD1|TRBV29-1|-
TGCAGCGTTGACGGGACAGGGGTTACAGATACGCAGTATTTT
CSVDGTGVTDTQYF
>TRBJ1-6|TRBD1|TRBV7-2|-
TGTGCCAGCAGCTTAGAGACAGGGCGGTCACCCCTCCACTTT
CASSLETGRSPLHF
>TRBJ1-1|-|TRBV9|-
TGTGCCAGCAGCGTAGCAGAGGTCTCTGAAGCTTTCTTT
CASSVAEVSEAFF
>TRBJ2-3|TRBD1|TRBV6-1|-
TGTGCCAGCAGTGGGGACAGGGGCGCAGATACGCAGTATTTT
CASSGDRGADTQYF
>TRBJ2-3|TRBD2|TRBV6-1|few
TGTGCCAGCAGTGGAAGGAGCGGGGGCGATACGCAGTATTTT
CASSGRSGGDTQYF
>TRBJ2-5|TRBD2|TRBV7-8|-
TGTGCCAGCAGCCCTCGGACTAGCGGGGGGGGTGAGACCCAGTACTTC
CASSPRTSGGGETQYF